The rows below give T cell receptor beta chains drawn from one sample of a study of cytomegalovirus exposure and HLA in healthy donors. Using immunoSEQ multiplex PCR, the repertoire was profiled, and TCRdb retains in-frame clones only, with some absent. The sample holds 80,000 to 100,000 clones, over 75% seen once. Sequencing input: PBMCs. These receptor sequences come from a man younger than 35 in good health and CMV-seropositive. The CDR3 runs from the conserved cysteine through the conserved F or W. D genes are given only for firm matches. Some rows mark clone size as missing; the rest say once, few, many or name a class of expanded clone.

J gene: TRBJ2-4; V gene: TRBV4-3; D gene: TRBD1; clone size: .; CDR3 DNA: TGCGCCAGCAGCCAAGGTATAGAACAGGGGGCGCGAGGCATTCAGTACTTC; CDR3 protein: CASSQGIEQGARGIQYF
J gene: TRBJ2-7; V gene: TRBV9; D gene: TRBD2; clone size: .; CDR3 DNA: TGTGCCAGCAGCGTAGCGGGAGGAAGCTCCTACGAGCAGTACTTC; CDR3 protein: CASSVAGGSSYEQYF
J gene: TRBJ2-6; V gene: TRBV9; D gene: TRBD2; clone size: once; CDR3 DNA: TGTGCCAGCAGCCCAGGACTAGCGGGAGTCTCTGGGGCCAACGTCCTGACTTTC; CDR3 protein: CASSPGLAGVSGANVLTF
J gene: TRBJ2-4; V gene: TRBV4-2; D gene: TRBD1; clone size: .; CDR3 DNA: TGTGCCAGCAGCCAAGACTTGAGGACAGGGGGCGAGTTGGACATTCAGTACTTC; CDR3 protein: CASSQDLRTGGELDIQYF
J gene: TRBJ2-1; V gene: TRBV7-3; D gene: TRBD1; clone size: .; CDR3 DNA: TGTGCCAGCAGCCCGACGACAGGGGGGCTACATGAGCAGTTCTTC; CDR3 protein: CASSPTTGGLHEQFF
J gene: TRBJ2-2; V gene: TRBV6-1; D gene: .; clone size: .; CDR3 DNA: TGTGCCAGCAGTCCTAGACGAACCGGGGAGCTGTTTTTT; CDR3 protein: CASSPRRTGELFF
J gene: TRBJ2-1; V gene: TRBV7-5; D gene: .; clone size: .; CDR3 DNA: TGTGTCAGAAGCTTAGAGTATTATGGCTCCTGGCAGTTCTTC; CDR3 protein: CVRSLEYYGSWQFF
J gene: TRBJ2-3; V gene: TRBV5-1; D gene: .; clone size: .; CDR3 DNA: TGCGCCAGCAGCTTGGCTCAGATTACCCGGGCAGATACGCAGTATTTT; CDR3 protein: CASSLAQITRADTQYF
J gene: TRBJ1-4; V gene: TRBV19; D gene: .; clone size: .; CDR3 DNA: TGTGCCAGTACAATCCATGCAACTAATGAAAAACTGTTTTTT; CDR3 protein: CASTIHATNEKLFF
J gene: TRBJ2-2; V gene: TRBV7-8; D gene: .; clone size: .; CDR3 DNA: TGTGCCAGCAGCTTAGGAGGGCTGGGCACCGGGGAGCTGTTTTTT; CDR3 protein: CASSLGGLGTGELFF
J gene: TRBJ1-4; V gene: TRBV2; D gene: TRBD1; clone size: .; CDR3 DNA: TGTGCCAGCAGTAGAGACAGGGCGGGTGAAAAACTGTTTTTT; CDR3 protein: CASSRDRAGEKLFF
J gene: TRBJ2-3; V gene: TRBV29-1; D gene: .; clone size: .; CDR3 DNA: TGCAGCGTCGAGACGCGCAGGGACTTAATCACAGATACGCAGTATTTT; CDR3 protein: CSVETRRDLITDTQYF
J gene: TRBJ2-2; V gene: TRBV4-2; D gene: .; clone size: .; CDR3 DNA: TGTGCCAGCAGCCAAGGGCAGGAAACCGGGGAGCTGTTTTTT; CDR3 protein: CASSQGQETGELFF
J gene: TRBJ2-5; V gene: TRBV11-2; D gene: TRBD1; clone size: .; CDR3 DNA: TGTGCCAGCAGCCCTGATAGGACAGGGGAGACCCAGTACTTC; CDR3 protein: CASSPDRTGETQYF
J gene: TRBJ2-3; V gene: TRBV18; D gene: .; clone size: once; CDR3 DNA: TGTGCCAGCTCACCGTGGGAGGCAGACACAGATACGCAGTATTTT; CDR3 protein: CASSPWEADTDTQYF
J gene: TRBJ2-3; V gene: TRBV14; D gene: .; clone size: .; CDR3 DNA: TGTGCCAGCAGCTCGGAGGGCGGGCCGAGCACAGATACGCAGTATTTT; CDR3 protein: CASSSEGGPSTDTQYF
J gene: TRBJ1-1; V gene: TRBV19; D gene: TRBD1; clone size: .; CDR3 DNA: TGTGCCAGTAGCAACTTAAGGGGGCAGATGAACACTGAAGCTTTCTTT; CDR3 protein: CASSNLRGQMNTEAFF
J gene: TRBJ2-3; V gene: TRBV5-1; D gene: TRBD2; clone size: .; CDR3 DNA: TGCGCCAGCAGCCCGGGAGAACTAGCGGGGGGCAACACAGATACGCAGTATTTT; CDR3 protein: CASSPGELAGGNTDTQYF
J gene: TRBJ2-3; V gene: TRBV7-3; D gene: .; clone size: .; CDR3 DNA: TGTGCCAGCAGCTTAATTATCACAGATACGCAGTATTTT; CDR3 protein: CASSLIITDTQYF
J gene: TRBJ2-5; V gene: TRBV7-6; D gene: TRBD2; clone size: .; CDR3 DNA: TGTGCCAGCAGGAGCCAGCGGGGGGGCGGGGAGACCCAGTACTTC; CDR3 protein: CASRSQRGGGETQYF
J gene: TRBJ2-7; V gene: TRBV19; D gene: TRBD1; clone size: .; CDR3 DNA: TGTGCCAGTAGTTACGGACAGGGTTCTTCGTACGAGCAGTACTTC; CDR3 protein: CASSYGQGSSYEQYF
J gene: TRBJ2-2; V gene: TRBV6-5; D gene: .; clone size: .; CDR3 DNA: TGTGCCAGCAGTTTTTCTGTTAACACGAACACCGGGGAGCTGTTTTTT; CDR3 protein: CASSFSVNTNTGELFF
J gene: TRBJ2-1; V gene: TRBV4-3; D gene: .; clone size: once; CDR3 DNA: TGCGCCAGCAGCCAATTAAAAAAGGGGTCCGATGAGCAGTTCTTC; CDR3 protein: CASSQLKKGSDEQFF
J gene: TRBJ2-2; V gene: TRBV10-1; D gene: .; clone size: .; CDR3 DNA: TGCGCCAGCAGTGACAGGGGCAACACCGGGGAGCTGTTTTTT; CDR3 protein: CASSDRGNTGELFF
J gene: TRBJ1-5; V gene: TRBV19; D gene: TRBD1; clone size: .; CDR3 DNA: TGTGCCAGTTGGACAGGGGTTAGCAATCAGCCCCAGCATTTT; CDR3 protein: CASWTGVSNQPQHF
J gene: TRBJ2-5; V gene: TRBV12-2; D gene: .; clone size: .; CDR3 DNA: TGTGCAAGTCGCTATGGGACAGGCCTGCGCCCGGAAGAGACCCAGTACTTC; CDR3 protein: CASRYGTGLRPEETQYF
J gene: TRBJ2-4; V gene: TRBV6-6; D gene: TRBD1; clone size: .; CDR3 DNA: TGTGCCAGCAGTAACCGGGACAGGGGGTCCGGAAACATTCAGTACTTC; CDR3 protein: CASSNRDRGSGNIQYF
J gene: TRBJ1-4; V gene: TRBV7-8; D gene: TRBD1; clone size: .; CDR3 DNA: TGTGCCAGCAGCCCCCTACAGGGGATTGGGGAAAAACTGTTTTTT; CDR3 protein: CASSPLQGIGEKLFF
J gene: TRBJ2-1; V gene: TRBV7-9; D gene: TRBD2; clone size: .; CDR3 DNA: TGTGCCAGCATCCTGCTAGCGGGAGACAATGAGCAGTTCTTC; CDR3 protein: CASILLAGDNEQFF
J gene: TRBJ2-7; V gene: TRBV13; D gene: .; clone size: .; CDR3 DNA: TGTGCCAGCAGCCATCAACTAGGAGGAGACTACGAGCAGTACTTC; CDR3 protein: CASSHQLGGDYEQYF
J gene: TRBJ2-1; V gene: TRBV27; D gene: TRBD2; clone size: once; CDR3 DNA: TGTGCCAGCAGGAATCGACTAGCGGGAGATACGGAGCAGTTCTTC; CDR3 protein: CASRNRLAGDTEQFF
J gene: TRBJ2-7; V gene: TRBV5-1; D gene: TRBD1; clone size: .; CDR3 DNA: TGCGCCAGCAGCGAACCAAGGGGGCGGCTCTCGTTCGAGCAGTACTTC; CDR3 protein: CASSEPRGRLSFEQYF
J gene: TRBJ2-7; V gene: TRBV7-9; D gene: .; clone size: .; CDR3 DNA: TGTGCCAGCAGCTTAGCTCGGGACGAGCAGTACTTC; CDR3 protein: CASSLARDEQYF
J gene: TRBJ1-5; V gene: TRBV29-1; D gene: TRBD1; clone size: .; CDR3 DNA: TGCAGCGTCGTACAGGGGAATCAGCCCCAGCATTTT; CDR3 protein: CSVVQGNQPQHF
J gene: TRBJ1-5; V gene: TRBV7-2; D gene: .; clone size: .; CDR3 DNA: TGTGCCAGCAGCTTAGGTCAGGGCACAGGTCAGCCCCAGCATTTT; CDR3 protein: CASSLGQGTGQPQHF
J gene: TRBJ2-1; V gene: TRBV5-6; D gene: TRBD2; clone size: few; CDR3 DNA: TGTGCCAGCAGCCCGGAGTGGGACTACTCCGGCAATGAGCAGTTCTTC; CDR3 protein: CASSPEWDYSGNEQFF
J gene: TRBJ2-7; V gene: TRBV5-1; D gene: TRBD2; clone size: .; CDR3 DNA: TGCGCCAGCAGCTTGGTAGTGAGGAGCGGGAGAGGGTCAGACTACGAGCAGTACTTC; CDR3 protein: CASSLVVRSGRGSDYEQYF
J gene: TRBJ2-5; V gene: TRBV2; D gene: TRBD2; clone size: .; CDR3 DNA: TGTGCCAGCAGTGAGTCGGCAGGACTAGCCGGGGAGACCCAGTACTTC; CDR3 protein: CASSESAGLAGETQYF